Following are 25 T cell receptor beta chains from one sample sequenced in a study of cytomegalovirus exposure and HLA in healthy donors. PCR primers comprised 60 Vbeta and 13 Jbeta primers. Sequenced by immunoSEQ multiplex PCR; TCRdb stores in-frame clones only, minus some. The table has over 25,000 clones, roughly 70% seen once. The sample comprised PBMCs. The receptors were gathered from a woman aged 50 to 65 in good health and CMV-seronegative.

The chain carries TRBV7-8 and TRBJ2-2; D may be TRBD2 (5 bases). V dropped 5 bases and J dropped 7 bases, with 17 bases sitting between them. Germline CDR1 is SGHVS and CDR2 is FQNEAQ. This CDR3 is 15 amino acids long. Here the CDR3 DNA reads TGTGCCAGCAGCCTTGGTCGGGCCGCGGGCGGGGAGCTGTTTTTT. As protein: CASSLGRAAGGELFF.

The rearrangement joins TRBV6-1 to TRBJ2-2; no reliable D call. V was cut by 7 bases and J by 5 bases, with 11 bases left in between. Germline lookup yields CDR1 MNHNS and CDR2 SASEGT. The CDR3 runs to 13 residues. The CDR3 loop is CASITDSTGELFF. The DNA for the CDR3 is TGTGCCAGCATAACCGACTCAACCGGGGAGCTGTTTTTT.

The rearrangement joins TRBV7-2 to TRBJ2-6; the D gene is possibly TRBD2 (6 bases). Trimming took 6 bases from V and 2 from J, leaving 11 bases between them. The germline V gene encodes CDR1 SGHTA and CDR2 FQGNSA. The CDR3 length is 15 residues. CDR3 nucleotide sequence: TGTGCCAGCAGTTCCCGGAGGGCTGGGGCCAACGTCCTGACTTTC. Its protein product is CASSSRRAGANVLTF.

This chain joins TRBV5-4 and TRBJ1-2; D is possibly TRBD1 (5 bases). The CDR3 loop spans 13 amino acids. Per the germline V gene, CDR1 is SGHNT and CDR2 is YYREEE (reference sequence). V shed 1 base and J shed 8 bases, with 12 bases lying between them. CDR3 in amino acids: CASSLIQGYGYTF. The CDR3 nucleotides read TGTGCCAGCAGCTTGATCCAGGGATACGGCTACACCTTC.

The chain has TRBV18 and TRBJ1-4; D is undetermined. V lost 2 bases and J 6 bases, leaving 10 bases between the germline ends. This CDR3 comprises 14 residues. Germline values: CDR1 KGHSH, CDR2 LQKENI. CDR3: CASSPAPRDEKLFF. The CDR3 region has the DNA TGTGCCAGCTCACCAGCTCCGAGGGATGAAAAACTGTTTTTT.

This chain uses TRBV18 with TRBJ2-1; weak D call: TRBD1 (6 bases). The CDR3 loop spans 14 amino acids. Germline CDR1 reads KGHSH; CDR2 reads LQKENI. The ends were cut back, 3 bases at V and 9 bases at J, with 15 bases in the middle. CDR3 nucleotide sequence: TGTGCCAGCTCACCCCCGGACAGAATCTCTGAGCAGTTCTTC. Its protein is CASSPPDRISEQFF.

The chain carries TRBV2 and TRBJ1-1, with a tentative D call TRBD1 (5 bases). The length of the CDR3 is 15 residues. CDR1 and CDR2 from the germline V gene are SNHLY and FYNNEI. Trimming took off 11 bases at V and 0 bases at J, with 19 bases between the two ends. CDR3 in DNA: TGTGCCTCCCTCCGAGTCAGACAGTTGAACACTGAAGCTTTCTTT. Its protein is CASLRVRQLNTEAFF.

V and J are TRBV5-6 and TRBJ2-7, with TRBD1 matching 9 bases. Germline V gene sequence: CDR1 SGHDT, CDR2 YYEEEE. The CDR3 length is 13 residues. After removal of 3 bases from V and 3 bases from J, the junction contained 1 base not matched to a gene. DNA of the CDR3: TGTGCCAGCAGCTCGGGACAGGGCTACGAGCAGTACTTC. Translation gives CASSSGQGYEQYF.

The rearrangement uses TRBV5-1 and TRBJ2-7; possible D gene TRBD2, 5 bases. CDR3 length equals 15 residues. Germline lookup yields CDR1 SGHRS and CDR2 YFSETQ. The ends were cut back, 3 bases at V and 2 bases at J, with 15 bases in the middle. CDR3 sequence reads: CASSSGIPPTYEQYF. CDR3 coding DNA: TGCGCCAGCAGCTCCGGGATTCCGCCCACCTACGAGCAGTACTTC. Combining the CDR3 with reference TRBV5-1 and TRBJ2-7 gives the whole variable domain KAGVTQTPRYLIKTRGQQVTLSCSPISGHRSVSWYQQTPGQGLQFLFEYFSETQRNKGNFPGRFSGRQFSNSRSEMNVSTLELGDSALYLCASSSGIPPTYEQYFGPGTRLTVT.

This chain connects TRBV5-1 to TRBJ1-2; no clear D. The CDR3 extends over 15 amino acids. Germline loops: CDR1 SGHRS, CDR2 YFSETQ. Trimming took off 4 bases at V and 3 bases at J, with 16 bases between the two ends. The chain's CDR3 is CASSGKLTGDYGYTF. DNA for the CDR3: TGCGCCAGCAGCGGCAAGTTGACGGGTGACTATGGCTACACCTTC.

This clone was found a few times. This chain uses TRBV27 with TRBJ1-2; perhaps TRBD1 as D (5 bases). The germline V and J ends were trimmed by 3 bases and 5 bases, with 7 bases remaining between them. Germline assignment: CDR1 MNHEY and CDR2 SMNVEV (reference sequence). This CDR3 spans 12 amino acids. CDR3 amino acids: CASSFRGYGYTF. CDR3 nucleotides: TGTGCCAGCAGTTTTAGGGGATATGGCTACACCTTC.

This clone was seen a few times. The chain couples TRBV5-4 to TRBJ2-7; maybe TRBD2 (6 bases). Trimming pared 4 bases from V and 0 bases from J, leaving 11 bases between. Germline lookup yields CDR1 SGHNT and CDR2 YYREEE (reference sequence). CDR3 size: 14 residues. The CDR3 is CASSPGVTSYEQYF. The CDR3 bases are TGTGCCAGCAGCCCGGGGGTCACCTCCTACGAGCAGTACTTC.

V and J are TRBV9 and TRBJ2-1, with 15 bases fitting TRBD2. The CDR3 spans 15 residues. Germline V lookup: CDR1 SGDLS, CDR2 YYNGEE. V dropped 3 bases and J dropped 9; count of bases not matched to a gene: 4. CDR3 residues: CASSAQGLAGGEQFF. DNA of the CDR3: TGTGCCAGCAGCGCCCAGGGACTAGCGGGGGGTGAGCAGTTCTTC.

The chain is built from TRBV28 and TRBJ2-1; D might be TRBD2 (6 bases). Between the trimmed V and J ends, which lost 2 bases and 7 bases, there was a span of 15 bases. CDR1 is MDHEN and CDR2 is SYDVKM in the germline V gene. This CDR3 spans 15 amino acids. CDR3 residues: CASSLGTGVGNEQFF. For the CDR3, the DNA is TGTGCCAGCAGTTTAGGAACGGGAGTAGGTAATGAGCAGTTCTTC.

This clone appeared a few times. This sequence joins TRBV6-6 and TRBJ1-1; the D gene is possibly TRBD1 (6 bases). Trimming left V 2 bases short and J 8 bases short, with 12 bases between. This CDR3 is built from 13 residues. The germline V gene has CDR1 MNHNY and CDR2 SVGAGI (reference sequence). CDR3 loop: CASSYGGGREAFF. The CDR3 nucleotides are TGTGCCAGCAGTTACGGCGGGGGGCGAGAAGCTTTCTTT.

This clone was detected only a few times. The chain has TRBV19 and TRBJ2-7; 7 bases align to TRBD2. Germline assignment: CDR1 LNHDA and CDR2 SQIVND (reference sequence). The CDR3 covers 13 residues. With 8 bases clipped from V and 1 base from J, the junction kept 5 bases outside the gene matches. This CDR3 reads CASRAGASYEQYF. CDR3 in DNA: TGTGCCAGTCGGGCGGGAGCATCCTACGAGCAGTACTTC.

This chain uses TRBV18 with TRBJ2-7, with D maybe TRBD1 (6 bases). The germline V gene has CDR1 KGHSH and CDR2 LQKENI. V gave up 4 bases and J gave up 3 bases, with 7 bases separating them. The CDR3 is 12 residues long. CDR3 sequence (DNA): TGTGCCAGCTCACAACAGGGCTACGAGCAGTACTTC. It is translated as CASSQQGYEQYF.

This clone came up a few times. The J gene is TRBJ2-5, the V gene TRBV4-1; tentative D call: TRBD1 (6 bases). Germline V gene sequence: CDR1 MGHRA, CDR2 YSYEKL. V lost 4 bases to trimming and J lost 0 bases, with 15 bases between them. The CDR3 is made up of 16 amino acids. The CDR3 DNA reads as TGCGCCAGCAGCCTTACAGGGAGAGAGTACCAAGAGACCCAGTACTTC. This gives the protein CASSLTGREYQETQYF.

This chain links TRBV2 with TRBJ1-2, with D hard to call. The germline gives CDR1 SNHLY, CDR2 FYNNEI. This CDR3 spans 11 amino acids. V gave up 7 bases and J gave up 8 bases, with 11 bases separating them. This CDR3 reads CASKEREGYTF. CDR3 DNA sequence: TGTGCCAGCAAGGAGAGGGAAGGCTACACCTTC.

This clone was seen a handful of times. The chain couples TRBV28 to TRBJ2-5, with D perhaps TRBD2 (6 bases). The CDR3 has 14 amino acids. The V end lost 1 base, the J end lost 5 bases, and 11 bases lay between the germline ends. Per the germline V gene, CDR1 is MDHEN and CDR2 is SYDVKM. The CDR3 coding sequence is TGTGCCAGCAGTTTATCGTCGGGAGTTGAGACCCAGTACTTC. Protein sequence: CASSLSSGVETQYF.

By frequency in the sample, this clone is medium-sized. The chain uses TRBV28 and TRBJ1-4; D may be TRBD1 (6 bases). CDR1 and CDR2 (germline): MDHEN, SYDVKM. The CDR3 is 14 amino acids. V was trimmed by 2 bases and J by 8 bases, leaving 12 bases between them. This CDR3 is CASSLGSGVEKLFF. For the CDR3, the DNA is TGTGCCAGCAGTTTAGGATCAGGGGTGGAAAAACTGTTTTTT.

The chain combines TRBV11-2 with TRBJ2-5, with 8 bases that match TRBD1. The germline gives CDR1 SGHAT, CDR2 FQNNGV. V dropped 5 bases and J dropped 5; count of bases not matched to a gene: 7. This CDR3 has 14 residues. The CDR3 protein is CASSLRTGKETQYF. CDR3 coding DNA: TGTGCCAGCAGCCTACGGACAGGGAAGGAGACCCAGTACTTC.

This chain uses TRBV28 with TRBJ1-4; D remains unclear. Germline assignment: CDR1 MDHEN and CDR2 SYDVKM. Trimming left V 2 bases short and J 13 bases short, with 11 bases between. There are 12 residues in the CDR3. CDR3 nucleotide sequence: TGTGCCAGCAGTTTAGTTGGCAGAAGACTGTTTTTT. Translation: CASSLVGRRLFF.

The chain carries TRBV29-1 and TRBJ2-2; no clear D. Germline V gene data show CDR1 as SQVTM and CDR2 as ANQGSEA. The CDR3 totals 12 residues. V was pared by 2 bases and J by 4 bases, with 5 bases between. The CDR3 is CSVESGTGELFF. The CDR3 DNA sequence: TGCAGCGTTGAATCAGGCACCGGGGAGCTGTTTTTT.

V usage is TRBV5-6 and J usage is TRBJ1-1; tentatively, D is TRBD1 (6 bases). V lost 2 bases and J lost 1, with 15 bases in between. The germline V gene encodes CDR1 SGHDT and CDR2 YYEEEE. This CDR3 is 16 amino acids long. The CDR3 DNA reads as TGTGCCAGCAGCTTCCGGGCAGGGGCATCGAACACTGAAGCTTTCTTT. It specifies CASSFRAGASNTEAFF.